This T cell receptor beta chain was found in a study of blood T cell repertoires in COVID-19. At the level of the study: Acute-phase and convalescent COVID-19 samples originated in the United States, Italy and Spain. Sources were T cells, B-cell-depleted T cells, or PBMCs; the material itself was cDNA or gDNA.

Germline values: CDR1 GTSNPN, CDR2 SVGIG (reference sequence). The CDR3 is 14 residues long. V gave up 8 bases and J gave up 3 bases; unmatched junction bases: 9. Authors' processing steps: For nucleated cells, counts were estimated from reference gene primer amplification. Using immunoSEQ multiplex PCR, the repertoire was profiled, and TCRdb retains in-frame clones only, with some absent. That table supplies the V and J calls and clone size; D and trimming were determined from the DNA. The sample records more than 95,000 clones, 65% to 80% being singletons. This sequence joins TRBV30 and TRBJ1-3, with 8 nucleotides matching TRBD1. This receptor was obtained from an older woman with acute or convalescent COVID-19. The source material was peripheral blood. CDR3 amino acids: CAGQQGERGNTIYF. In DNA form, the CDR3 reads TGTGCCGGCCAACAGGGGGAACGTGGAAACACCATATATTTT.